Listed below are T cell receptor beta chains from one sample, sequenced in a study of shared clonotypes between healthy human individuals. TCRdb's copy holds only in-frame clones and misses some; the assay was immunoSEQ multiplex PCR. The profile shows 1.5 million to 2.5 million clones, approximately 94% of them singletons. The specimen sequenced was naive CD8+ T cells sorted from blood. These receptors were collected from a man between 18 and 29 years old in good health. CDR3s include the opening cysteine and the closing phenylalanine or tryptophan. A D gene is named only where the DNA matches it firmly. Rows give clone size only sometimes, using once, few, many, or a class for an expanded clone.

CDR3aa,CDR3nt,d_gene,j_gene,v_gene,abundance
CASSLVPLLSSTDTQYF,TGTGCCAGCAGCTTAGTGCCACTATTATCTAGCACAGATACGCAGTATTTT,-,TRBJ2-3,TRBV7-2,-
CASSQGGTQDYTF,TGTGCCAGCTCACAGGGGGGGACCCAAGATTACACCTTC,TRBD1,TRBJ1-2,TRBV6-5,-
CAISDVTGASYGYTF,TGTGCCATCAGTGACGTTACAGGGGCCTCTTATGGCTACACCTTC,TRBD1,TRBJ1-2,TRBV10-3,-
CASSTGQGINEQYF,TGTGCCAGCAGTACGGGACAGGGGATCAACGAGCAGTACTTC,TRBD1,TRBJ2-7,TRBV28,-
CASRREGLNQPQHF,TGTGCCAGCAGAAGGGAGGGTCTCAATCAGCCCCAGCATTTT,-,TRBJ1-5,TRBV2,-
CASRQGEYGNTEAFF,TGCGCCAGTAGACAGGGGGAGTACGGGAACACTGAAGCTTTCTTT,TRBD1,TRBJ1-1,TRBV10-2,-
CASSPRDRDSYEQYF,TGTGCCAGCAGTCCCCGCGACAGGGACTCCTACGAGCAGTACTTC,TRBD1,TRBJ2-7,TRBV28,-
CASRCTGTSGGACDEQFF,TGTGCCAGCAGGTGTACCGGGACTAGCGGGGGGGCATGCGATGAGCAGTTCTTC,TRBD2,TRBJ2-1,TRBV7-9,-
CASSKVGTDTQYF,TGTGCCAGCAGCAAAGTAGGCACAGATACGCAGTATTTT,-,TRBJ2-3,TRBV21-1,-
CASSHRHENIQYF,TGTGCCAGCAGCCATCGACACGAAAACATTCAGTACTTC,-,TRBJ2-4,TRBV7-9,once
CASSLGQGYGYTF,TGTGCCAGCAGCTTGGGACAGGGGTATGGCTACACCTTC,TRBD1,TRBJ1-2,TRBV7-3,once
CASSYSTGSSREAFF,TGTGCCAGCAGTTACTCGACAGGGTCATCGAGAGAAGCTTTCTTT,TRBD1,TRBJ1-1,TRBV6-5,-
CASSLFAGGGSPLHF,TGTGCCAGCAGTTTATTCGCCGGGGGGGGTTCACCCCTCCACTTT,-,TRBJ1-6,TRBV28,-
CASSQAEDRAYTEAFF,TGCGCCAGCAGCCAAGCGGAGGACAGGGCGTACACTGAAGCTTTCTTT,TRBD1,TRBJ1-1,TRBV4-1,-
CASSLWDNTYEQYF,TGTGCCAGCAGCCTCTGGGACAACACCTACGAGCAGTACTTC,-,TRBJ2-7,TRBV13,-
CASSGYRDGTSGYTF,TGTGCCAGCAGTGGATACCGGGACGGTACTTCGGGCTACACCTTC,-,TRBJ1-2,TRBV6-1,-
CASTSASYEQYF,TGTGCCAGTACTAGCGCCAGCTACGAGCAGTACTTC,TRBD2,TRBJ2-7,TRBV7-2,-
CASSLNDEETQYF,TGTGCCAGCAGTTTAAACGATGAAGAGACCCAGTACTTC,-,TRBJ2-5,TRBV27,-
CASSQEEHSTDTQYF,TGTGCCAGCAGCCAAGAGGAGCATAGCACAGATACGCAGTATTTT,-,TRBJ2-3,TRBV4-2,-
CASSFLAEAYEQYF,TGTGCCAGCAGCTTTTTAGCGGAGGCCTACGAGCAGTACTTC,-,TRBJ2-7,TRBV13,-